This paragraph reports one T cell receptor beta chain. As yet, its antigen is unknown. This sample is drawn from a study of T cells in Graves' hyperthyroidism and ophthalmopathy. Study-wide background: Peripheral blood sampling occurred at initial diagnosis, before any treatment. Findings of the study overall: Most expanded thyroid clonotypes above 0.001 also appeared in blood.

Researchers took RNA transcripts and amplified the TCR beta CDR3 regions from them. With the HTBI primer set, the TCR CDR3 went through a first round of RT-PCR. TCRdb analysed the multiplex PCR reads with MiXCR anew, one entry per CDR3 protein. Of roughly 840,000 distinct CDR3 sequences detected, around 39% appear once; the ten largest clones hold around 10%. Hyperthyroidism had been newly diagnosed in patients aged 18 to 65, and its duration was under 2 months. V gave up 12 bases and J gave up 6 bases; unmatched junction bases: 11. Germline V gene lookup returns CDR1 KGHDR and CDR2 SFDVKD. CDR3 length equals 13 residues.

This chain connects TRBV24-1 to TRBJ1-2; 8 bases fit TRBD1. Sequences were obtained from blood. The receptor's source is a young man with Graves' hyperthyroidism. The CDR3 DNA follows: TGTGCCTCCCGTCAGGGGGCGATGGATGGCTACACCTTC. Translated, it gives CASRQGAMDGYTF.